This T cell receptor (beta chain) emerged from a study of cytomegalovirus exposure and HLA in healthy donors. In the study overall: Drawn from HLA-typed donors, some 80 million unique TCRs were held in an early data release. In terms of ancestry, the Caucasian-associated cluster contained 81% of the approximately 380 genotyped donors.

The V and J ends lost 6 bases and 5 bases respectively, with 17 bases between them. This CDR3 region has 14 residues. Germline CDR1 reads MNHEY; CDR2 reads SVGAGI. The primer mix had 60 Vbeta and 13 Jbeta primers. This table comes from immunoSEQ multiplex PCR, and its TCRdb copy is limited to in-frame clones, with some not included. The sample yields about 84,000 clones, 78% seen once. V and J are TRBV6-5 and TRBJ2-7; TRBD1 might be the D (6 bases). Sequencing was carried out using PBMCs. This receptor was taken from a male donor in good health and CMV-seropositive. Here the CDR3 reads CASSLDRKIHEQYF. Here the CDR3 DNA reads TGTGCCAGCAGCCTCGACAGGAAGATCCACGAGCAGTACTTC.